This T cell receptor (beta chain) is from a study of cytomegalovirus exposure and HLA in healthy donors (dated by TCRdb to about 2017). A note on the overall study: In an earlier analysis of 550 to 750 of the donors, 276 Gb of sequence data and 90 million to 120 million unique TCR beta sequences from about 179 million T cells were reported. Roughly 300 gigabases of sequencing data and approximately 91 million unique TCR sequences made up an early release that covered under 750 HLA-typed donors. Of the roughly 400 genotyped donors, approximately 80% fell in the genetic ancestry cluster associated with self-reported Caucasian donors. The study aimed to test whether cataloging public T cell receptors could reveal signatures of past pathogen exposure. Using immunosequencing, the study profiled T cell repertoires from about 610 subjects and related those repertoires to cytomegalovirus serostatus. A separate validation cohort of 90 to 150 different subjects was used in addition to the 666-subject first cohort. The study combined high-throughput TCR immunosequencing, statistical association of individual TCRs with disease status, and machine learning to predict cytomegalovirus infection status. A later analysis re-examined previously published TCR beta repertoires from just over 650 donors and added high-resolution HLA genotyping to investigate patterns of TCR occurrence. Rather than using new phenotypic data, the later analysis identified candidate immune exposures from TCR beta sequences and from how often those sequences occurred across donors. To decide whether each TCR beta V gene segment behaved as functional or pseudogenic, an earlier analysis of fewer than 750 of the donors relied on high-throughput TCR beta sequencing. Donor age, sex, ethnicity and CMV serostatus were collected together with the repertoire data. A later genetic analysis took genome-wide SNP genotypes for about 55% of the 666 donors and used that subset as a discovery cohort. Every discovery cohort repertoire had been produced on one sequencing platform. HLA typing covered class I and class II loci at four-digit resolution. The number of donors typed differed by locus, with about 629-630 for A, B, C, DRB1 and DQB1, 522 for DQA1, 606 for DPA1, and over 400 for DPB1. Because of strong linkage in the cohort, roughly five DR-DQ haplotypes were treated as single units for association and clustering. Among around 400 genotyped donors of the cohort, an average of approximately 200,000 unique TCR beta nucleotide sequences was sequenced per donor, of which about 19% were non-productive.

The cohort was made up of 500 to 850 healthy bone marrow donors. At the time of sampling, every cohort member was nominally healthy, though immune exposures that went unrecorded were likely present. The donor tested CMV seronegative and was one of the 352 seronegative cohort members. A peripheral blood sample was collected from each donor, and TCR beta sequencing was performed on peripheral blood mononuclear cells. The Qiagen DNeasy Blood Extraction Kit was used to extract genomic DNA from the blood cell samples. The library was generated by the immunoSEQ multiplex PCR assay. For the multiplex PCR, a mixture combining 60 forward primers for TCR Vbeta segments and 13 reverse primers for TCR Jbeta segments was used. Amplification of the CDR3 region of rearranged TCR beta genes was performed with a multiplex PCR assay on genomic DNA. The Illumina HiSeq System was used to sequence the amplified TCR beta libraries as 87-base-pair reads. Regarding the original processing steps: In a later analysis, roughly 80 million unique TCR beta chains were counted across the approximately 640 repertoires, and roughly 11 million of these chains were shared by at least two donors. Raw reads were error-corrected and collapsed into unique sequences by a nearest-neighbor algorithm in which closely related sequences were merged to remove PCR and sequencing errors. CDR3 sequences were aligned to IMGT reference sequences to assign V, D and J gene segments. Each retained sequence needed at least a six-nucleotide match to both a V gene segment and a J gene segment. A rearrangement counted as productive if the CDR3 had no stop codons and remained in frame with V and J, and every other rearrangement counted as non-productive. CDR3 was defined according to IMGT convention as the region running from the second conserved V-encoded cysteine to the conserved J-encoded phenylalanine. The earlier analysis of fewer than 750 of the donors excluded sequences that lacked an unambiguous match to a single V gene segment. In an earlier analysis of some 590 of the donors, a V segment was called functional when productive rearrangements were above 56.7%, and segregating when the standard deviation between donors exceeded 5%. To diagnose cytomegalovirus status from the catalog of TCR beta chain sequences, a statistical classification framework was built. In a later analysis, V and J genes were assigned by comparing TCR nucleotide sequences against IMGT/GENE-DB human TR gene sequences. Using the TCRdist pipeline, a later analysis assigned CDR3 sequences along with most-parsimonious VDJ recombination scenarios. In a later analysis, each TCR beta chain was defined by its CDR3 amino acid sequence together with its V-gene family, and reads lacking a unique V-gene family were excluded. A later analysis removed several hundred highly shared, low-generation-probability nucleotide sequences to deal with suspected cross-contamination and a sequencing artifact. A later analysis calculated a clonal expansion index for each public chain from normalized within-repertoire ranks of inferred template counts. In a later analysis, generation probabilities were computed using a VDJ recombination model fitted to out-of-frame rearrangements, and the results were checked against IGoR. In a later analysis, hypergeometric tests were used to score TCR-TCR, TCR-HLA and TCR-CMV co-occurrence, with a repertoire-size bias correction applied to TCR pairs. To estimate false discovery rates, a later analysis permuted the HLA or CMV assignments 20 times. A later analysis grouped co-occurring TCRs with DBSCAN, adding TCRdist sequence similarity when clustering within HLA-allele-positive subsets. Co-occurrence clustering excluded repertoires with fewer than 30,000 or more than 120,000 public chains, plus five with anomalous nucleotide sharing. The clones in this table, taken by TCRdb from immuneACCESS, are in-frame only. Not every clone is retained; where verified, under half of the shortfall comes from an unresolved V gene, and the cause of the rest is unknown. That table is the source of V, J and clone size, and D and trimming were worked out from the DNA. This sample gives around 120,000 clones in total; 70% to 75% of them show up just once. The ten largest account for approximately 4.1% of the sample.

Results and caveats for the whole study, not just this receptor: Strong co-occurrence of HLA alleles, especially DR and DQ, made assigning TCR associations to individual alleles difficult. Only TCR beta chains were sequenced in this cohort, and the absence of alpha or paired-chain data limited detectable features. Cytomegalovirus status was reported to be diagnosed by the classifier with high specificity and sensitivity in both the original and validation cohorts. In a later analysis, HLA-associated TCR beta chains were found to be more clonally expanded and to have lower generation probabilities than equally common non-associated chains. V-gene and J-gene trimming of TCR beta chains was associated with a missense DCLRE1C variant in a later genetic analysis, and the association was replicated in an independent cohort. The study listed 164 TCR beta chains as associated with cytomegalovirus. In a later analysis, most CMV-associated TCR beta chains were found to appear HLA-restricted, with HLA associations seemingly driven largely by CMV exposure. The presence/absence analyses assumed that sequencing depth was roughly uniform across donors, and that assumption may not be true. Some IMGT-functional V segments, including TRBV6-2 and TRBV6-3, could not be told apart with the 87-base-pair reads, so those segments were excluded. Most TCR sequences were observed very rarely across donors, whereas some public TCRs were present in many individuals. The authors suggested that the approach could potentially be generalized to other disease states and immunological phenotypes. Immune exposure information for the cohort was limited to CMV serostatus. In a later genetic analysis, fewer N-insertions in productive TCRs were reported among donors in an Asian-associated ancestry cluster than the roughly 700-donor mean. A group of highly shared sequence variants was considered likely to be a technical artifact of the sequencing pipeline. An earlier analysis of approximately 500 of the donors showed that most TCR beta V segments appeared in productive rearrangements either about 87% or about 30% of the time, which broadly matched IMGT annotations. A later analysis associated approximately 17,000 TCR beta sequences with specific HLA alleles at a false discovery rate of 0.05. In vitro tests confirmed that a few of the cytomegalovirus-associated TCR beta chains recognize cytomegalovirus antigens. A later analysis found that TCR association rates varied across HLA loci, with DRB1 alleles showing the most associated TCRs and HLA-C alleles the fewest. Linkage disequilibrium might explain the correlated functional status among segregating V segments, but an unknown experimental factor could not be ruled out. Several of the top co-occurrence clusters appeared to be linked to parvovirus B19, influenza, CMV and Epstein-Barr virus, according to a later analysis. A further reported finding was that TCR beta sequences accurately predicted the HLA-A and HLA-B alleles for most subjects in the first cohort. Roughly 17 rarely observed V segments, including chromosome 9 orphons, were excluded from the earlier analysis of just under 600 of the donors because counts were too low. Because HLA typing was missing for some donors at each locus, association tests included only the typed subset.

In its sample, this clone was seen a few times. The antigen it recognizes is unknown. No much larger clone exists at a distance of one base, and base qualities are not known. CDR1 and CDR2, looked up from the germline V gene (reference sequence), are SGHNT and YYREEE. The germline V end is reduced by 4 bases and the J end by 0 bases; junction bases left unmatched: 6. The CDR3 covers 15 residues, taking in both the cysteine and the phenylalanine. Just the 45-base CDR3 DNA is kept, in frame starting at base 1. The sequence is built from TRBV5-4 and TRBJ1-1; 7 bases in between match TRBD1. Sequenced material: PBMCs. This sequence was found in a woman between 35 and 50 years old in good health and CMV-seronegative. The DNA sequence follows: TGTGCCAGCAGCCTTACCCAGGGGGTGAACACTGAAGCTTTCTTT. Its translation reads: CASSLTQGVNTEAFF.